Reported below is one TCR beta chain. This sample stems from a study of cytomegalovirus exposure and HLA in healthy donors. The germline V gene encodes CDR1 SEHNR and CDR2 FQNEAQ (reference sequence). V gave up 0 bases and J gave up 2 bases; unmatched junction bases: 8. This CDR3 comprises 18 residues. PCR used 60 Vbeta primers and 13 Jbeta primers. Clones were read by immunoSEQ multiplex PCR, and TCRdb kept only the in-frame ones, dropping some. The table records 130,000 or so clones, over 8% of them present only once. The chain uses TRBV7-9 and TRBJ1-4; TRBD1 agrees at 8 bases. The origin of this receptor is a man aged 40-55 years in good health and CMV-seronegative. The sample comprised PBMCs. The CDR3 nucleotides read TGTGCCAGCAGCTTAGCCCCCGGACAGGGTTGGACTAATGAAAAACTGTTTTTT. Translation gives CASSLAPGQGWTNEKLFF.